The 5 T cell receptor beta chains listed next were all sequenced from one sample in a study of blood T cells in healthy people across ages. The authors ran a second PCR of about 7 to 11 cycles using a sample-barcoded 5' primer and a J-beta primer mix. TCRdb ran MiXCR on the 5' RACE reads and lists one entry per CDR3 protein. The data show about 580,000 distinct CDR3 sequences, with roughly 48% seen just once and under 30% held by the top ten. Sequenced material: blood. The receptors were gathered from an elderly man in good health.

This rearrangement joins TRBV2 to TRBJ2-7, with a tentative D call TRBD2 (6 bases). Trimming took off 7 bases at V and 6 bases at J, with 19 bases between the two ends. CDR1 and CDR2 (germline): SNHLY, FYNNEI. The CDR3 sequence is 14 residues long. CDR3 bases: TGTGCCAGCATAGGGACTGGGGTGAGTCGCGAGCAGTACTTC. Translated: CASIGTGVSREQYF.

This clonotype was counted between two and nine times. The chain carries TRBV5-6 and TRBJ2-5; tentatively, D is TRBD2 (6 bases). The germline V gene has CDR1 SGHDT and CDR2 YYEEEE. V lost 1 base and J lost 6, with 13 bases in between. CDR3 size: 14 residues. CDR3 nucleotide sequence: TGTGCCAGCAGCTTGACTAGCCTACCCCAGACCCAGTACTTC. This encodes CASSLTSLPQTQYF. The full variable domain, rest sourced from reference TRBV5-6 and TRBJ2-5, is DAGVTQSPTHLIKTRGQQVTLRCSPKSGHDTVSWYQQALGQGPQFIFQYYEEEERQRGNFPDRFSGHQFPNYSSELNVNALLLGDSALYLCASSLTSLPQTQYFGPGTRLLVL.

The CDR3 sequence is CAWSLDRQETQYF. The DNA of the CDR3 is TGTGCCTGGAGCCTCGACAGACAAGAGACCCAGTACTTC. The chain employs TRBV30 and TRBJ2-5; possibly TRBD1 for D (5 bases). The CDR3 length is 13 residues. Per the germline V gene, CDR1 is GTSNPN and CDR2 is SVGIG (reference sequence). The V end was cut by 3 bases, the J end by 2 bases, with 10 bases between.

This clonotype was detected a few times. The J gene is TRBJ2-5, the V gene TRBV7-3; D gene uncertain. This CDR3 comprises 15 residues. Germline V gene sequence: CDR1 SGHTA, CDR2 FQGTGA. V lost 5 bases and J 6 bases, leaving 19 bases between the germline ends. The CDR3 bases are TGTGCCAGCAGCCTACATTACCGTTGGTCGAAGACCCAGTACTTC. It codes for CASSLHYRWSKTQYF.

The chain couples TRBV29-1 to TRBJ2-7; D remains ambiguous. The CDR3 is made up of 13 amino acids. The V and J ends lost 5 bases and 0 bases respectively, with 11 bases between them. Germline-derived CDR1 and CDR2 are SQVTM and ANQGSEA. DNA of the CDR3: TGCAGCGTTAGTAGCACGAGCTCCTACGAGCAGTACTTC. It is translated as CSVSSTSSYEQYF.